Shown below are 2 T cell receptor beta chains from a single sample sequenced in a study of blood T cell repertoires in COVID-19. The assay was immunoSEQ multiplex PCR, and TCRdb's table has in-frame clones only and misses some. The sample lists about 220,000 clones, around 84% occurring once. Sequencing was carried out using peripheral blood. These receptor sequences come from a man aged 45 to 65 with active or convalescent COVID-19.

This clone has more than one count but fewer than ten. This sequence joins TRBV19 and TRBJ1-2; TRBD1 matches 7 bases. This CDR3 spans 16 amino acids. V dropped 3 bases and J dropped 2; count of bases not matched to a gene: 9. Per germline, CDR1 LNHDA and CDR2 SQIVND (reference sequence). CDR3 amino acids: CASSINHRGWNYGYTF. The CDR3 region has the DNA TGTGCCAGTAGTATCAATCACAGGGGTTGGAACTATGGCTACACCTTC.

This clone was seen a handful of times. The chain has TRBV6-5 and TRBJ1-3, with no clear D. CDR3 length equals 16 residues. Per the germline V gene, CDR1 is MNHEY and CDR2 is SVGAGI. V lost 4 bases, J lost 0 bases, and 13 bases lay in between. The CDR3 sequence is CASSSKAGSSGNTIYF. The CDR3 DNA reads as TGTGCCAGCAGTTCCAAAGCCGGGAGCTCTGGAAACACCATATATTTT.